This TCR beta chain was recorded in a study of cytomegalovirus exposure and HLA in healthy donors. As to this clone: The target antigen is unknown.

Both 60 Vbeta primers and 13 Jbeta primers went into the PCR. Method: immunoSEQ multiplex PCR; TCRdb's copy keeps in-frame clones and lacks some. The table has approximately 75,000 clones, 50% to 80% seen once. Points from the study as a whole: Reports showed the classifier diagnosing cytomegalovirus status with high specificity and sensitivity.

The CDR3 is made up of 15 amino acids. Germline V gene sequence: CDR1 SGHTA, CDR2 FQGNSA. With 3 bases clipped from V and 7 bases from J, the junction kept 7 bases outside the gene matches. Sequencing used PBMCs. The source is a man aged 35-49 years in good health and CMV-seropositive. V and J are TRBV7-2 and TRBJ1-5; 9 bases fit TRBD1. The CDR3 loop reads CASSLNGDRAQPQHF. As DNA, the CDR3 is TGTGCCAGCAGCTTGAACGGGGACAGGGCCCAGCCCCAGCATTTT.